This T cell receptor (beta chain) was profiled in a study of early T cells in non-severe SARS-CoV-2 infection. Whole-study findings and limits: Private and CD4 specificities were missed by VDJdb matching, skewed to anti-spike CD8.

As for this clonotype: The target antigen is unknown.

Individual cDNA molecules carried attached unique molecular identifiers. TCRdb reprocessed the 5' RACE reads with MiXCR, giving one entry per CDR3 protein. The table records 65,000 to 90,000 distinct CDR3 sequences, approximately 12% of them present only once. V lost 4 bases to trimming and J lost 6 bases; unmatched junction nucleotides: 6. CDR3 length: 13 residues. The sequenced sample was whole blood. This sequence originates from an adult who was a healthcare worker with PCR-confirmed SARS-CoV-2 infection or an uninfected control (not recorded which). The rearrangement uses TRBV12-3 or TRBV12-4 and TRBJ2-7, with 7 positions matching TRBD1. The CDR3 region has the DNA TGTGCCAGCAGTTGGGGACAGAGTGGCGAGCAGTACTTC. Its translation is CASSWGQSGEQYF.